This passage covers 5 T cell receptor beta chains from one sample sequenced in a study of vaccination effects on CD4 cells after COVID-19. The assay was immunoSEQ multiplex PCR, and TCRdb's table has in-frame clones only and misses some. The sample carries 50,000 to 60,000 clones, about three quarters recorded once. Upon completion of around eleven days in culture, CD4+ T cells were isolated. These TCRs' antigens remain unknown. The input for sequencing was CD4+ T cells from PBMCs cultured without peptide, taken before COVID-19 vaccination. The receptors come from a human donor who received a COVID-19 vaccine.

V usage is TRBV5-4 and J usage is TRBJ1-1; the D gene is possibly TRBD1 (5 bases). Germline V gene sequence: CDR1 SGHNT, CDR2 YYREEE (reference sequence). CDR3 length: 15 amino acids. V was pared by 4 bases and J by 4 bases, with 17 bases between. This CDR3 is CASSPPRGQGTEAFF. The CDR3 DNA reads as TGTGCCAGCAGCCCGCCGCGGGGTCAGGGCACTGAAGCTTTCTTT.

This chain uses TRBV6-4 with TRBJ2-5; TRBD2 agrees at 11 bases. This CDR3 has 18 residues. Germline loops: CDR1 MRHNA, CDR2 SNTAGT. After removal of 6 bases from V and 1 base from J, the junction contained 13 bases not matched to a gene. The CDR3 loop reads CASSGPSGTSGIQETQYF. CDR3 DNA sequence: TGTGCCAGCAGCGGCCCCTCCGGGACTAGCGGCATCCAAGAGACCCAGTACTTC.

This clone was counted once. The gene calls are TRBV18 and TRBJ1-1, with 7 bases that match TRBD1. This CDR3 has 14 amino acids. Germline assignment: CDR1 KGHSH and CDR2 LQKENI. V trimming: 4 bases; J trimming: 0 bases; junction bases outside the gene matches: 2. Here the CDR3 reads CASSLGTVNTEAFF. The CDR3 nucleotides read TGTGCCAGCTCACTCGGGACAGTGAACACTGAAGCTTTCTTT.

The V call is TRBV7-2, the J call TRBJ2-1; a weak D match, TRBD2 (6 bases). The CDR3 is 15 amino acids. V was shortened by 3 bases and J by 0 bases, with 9 bases between the two germline ends. Per germline, CDR1 SGHTA and CDR2 FQGNSA. CDR3 in amino acids: CASSFTGVSYNEQFF. The CDR3 DNA reads TGTGCCAGCAGCTTTACGGGGGTCTCCTACAATGAGCAGTTCTTC.

The genes are TRBV24-1 and TRBJ1-2; D not resolved. Germline-derived CDR1 and CDR2 are KGHDR and SFDVKD. This CDR3 is built from 14 residues. Trimming shortened V by 4 bases and J by 0 bases, and 8 bases separated the two germline ends. The CDR3 reads CATSDPGTNYGYTF. For the CDR3, the DNA is TGTGCCACCAGTGACCCCGGCACTAACTATGGCTACACCTTC.